The 4 T cell receptor beta chains below were found in one sample sequenced in a study of stem cell transplantation in POMP-related autoinflammatory disease. The assay was immunoSEQ multiplex PCR, and TCRdb's table has in-frame clones only and misses some. Of some 68,000 clones listed, approximately 91% are singletons. Here the sequenced sample was CD4+ T cells from PBMCs, taken after stem cell transplantation. Source of these receptors: a human patient with POMP-related autoinflammation and immune dysregulation (PRAID). Some T cells may arise from the graft donor.

The chain carries TRBV19 and TRBJ2-7; no definite D call. The CDR3 runs 13 residues. Looked up from germline, CDR1 is LNHDA and CDR2 is SQIVND (reference sequence). V was cut by 4 bases and J by 3 bases, with 10 bases left in between. The CDR3 region is CASSTTSFYEQYF. The CDR3, as DNA: TGTGCCAGTAGTACCACCAGCTTCTACGAGCAGTACTTC.

The chain recombines TRBV11-2 with TRBJ2-1, with D perhaps matching TRBD1 or TRBD2 (5 bases each). Germline V gene sequence: CDR1 SGHAT, CDR2 FQNNGV. V was clipped by 6 bases and J by 8 bases, with 20 bases between them. The CDR3 extends over 15 amino acids. The CDR3 loop reads CASRPRGSDVDEQFF. For the CDR3, the DNA is TGTGCCAGCAGACCCCGGGGCAGTGACGTGGATGAGCAGTTCTTC.

This chain joins TRBV18 and TRBJ2-3; D might be TRBD2 (5 bases). This CDR3 has 15 amino acids. V lost 3 bases, J lost 0 bases, and 10 bases lay in between. Germline CDR1 reads KGHSH; CDR2 reads LQKENI. The CDR3 DNA sequence: TGTGCCAGCTCACCCTTAGCGTCTAGCACAGATACGCAGTATTTT. Amino acid sequence: CASSPLASSTDTQYF.

The chain carries TRBV18 and TRBJ1-3; 8 nucleotides agree with TRBD1. CDR3 length: 16 amino acids. Germline trimming cut 3 bases from V and 0 bases from J; bases unmatched to any gene: 4. Germline-derived CDR1 and CDR2 are KGHSH and LQKENI. CDR3 sequence (DNA): TGTGCCAGCTCACCCCAGGGGGCTAGCTCTGGAAACACCATATATTTT. Translated, it gives CASSPQGASSGNTIYF.